This TCR beta chain appears in the sequencing data of a study of blood T cells in healthy people across ages. Study conclusions and caveats: One million T cells yielded diversity estimates that were considered underestimates. Age showed a roughly linear inverse relationship with TCR beta diversity per million T cells.

Around 10 milliliters of peripheral blood were drawn from each donor. Total RNA, at least 6 micrograms per sample, came from PBMCs. For the second PCR, which ran for about 6 to 11 cycles, a sample-barcoded 5' primer and a J-beta primer mix were used. TCRdb reprocessed the 5' RACE reads with MiXCR, giving one entry per CDR3 protein. The table records fewer than 900,000 distinct CDR3 sequences, 49% of them present only once. The V gene lost 4 bases and the J gene lost 1 base, with 7 bases spanning the gap. The CDR3 loop spans 12 amino acids. The germline V gene encodes CDR1 SQVTM and CDR2 ANQGSEA. Note on this clonotype: Its cognate antigen is unknown.

This clonotype was sampled from a woman aged 60 to 75 in good health. The chain carries TRBV29-1 and TRBJ2-5, with D perhaps TRBD2 (6 bases). The sample consisted of blood. CDR3 in amino acids: CSVGGTQETQYF. Here the CDR3 DNA reads TGCAGCGTTGGCGGGACCCAAGAGACCCAGTACTTC. Full variable domain (outside the CDR3, taken from reference TRBV29-1 and TRBJ2-5): SAVISQKPSRDICQRGTSLTIQCQVDSQVTMMFWYRQQPGQSLTLIATANQGSEATYESGFVIDKFPISRPNLTFSTLTVSNMSPEDSSIYLCSVGGTQETQYFGPGTRLLVL.